This T cell receptor beta chain was identified during a study of shared clonotypes between healthy human individuals. In the study overall: Per donor, three plates held CD4 naive cells, three held CD4 memory, two held CD8 naive and one held CD8 memory.

Sequencing was performed with immunoSEQ multiplex PCR; in TCRdb, only in-frame clones are kept and a portion is missing. The sample lists under 2,000,000 clones, approximately 94% occurring once. Naive CD8 cells were CD45RO-negative, positively selected for CCR7, excluding terminally differentiated effector memory CD45RA+ cells. The CDR3 has 14 amino acids. Trimming removed 4 bases at V and 2 bases at J, with 14 bases between. Germline CDR1 GTSNPN, CDR2 SVGIG (reference sequence). The TCR comes from a man in his late teens or twenties in good health. This chain links TRBV30 with TRBJ1-1; possible D gene TRBD1, 5 bases. Sequencing was done on a sample of naive CD8+ T cells sorted from blood. CDR3 region: CAWTGDGKNTEAFF. CDR3 sequence (DNA): TGTGCCTGGACGGGGGACGGAAAAAACACTGAAGCTTTCTTT.